What follows are 30 T cell receptor beta chains derived from one specimen sequenced in a study of Ad26.COV2.S vaccination and SARS-CoV-2 variants. Using immunoSEQ multiplex PCR, the repertoire was profiled, and TCRdb retains in-frame clones only, with some absent. Among roughly 410,000 clones listed, 83% were seen once. As to treatment: 15 to 20 received Ad26.COV2.S at low or high dose, single or two shots; roughly 5 received placebo; per-sample allocation not given. Day 63 after the first vaccine or placebo injection was the time point for sampling. Sequencing used peripheral blood, obtained in a trial of Ad26.COV2.S vaccine versus placebo. The receptors derive from a person aged 18 to 59 who received the Ad26.COV2.S COVID-19 vaccine or a placebo.

J is TRBJ2-2 and V is TRBV4-1; D call uncertain. Trimming removed 4 bases from V and 7 bases from J, with 10 bases in between. CDR3 length: 13 residues. Germline CDR1 is MGHRA and CDR2 is YSYEKL. In nucleotides, the CDR3 is TGCGCCAGCAGCCTTGTCACTCGCGGGGAGCTGTTTTTT. Its translation is CASSLVTRGELFF.

This clone was counted a few times. The chain uses TRBV18 and TRBJ2-7; TRBD1 aligns across 8 bases. The CDR3 runs 15 residues. V lost 3 bases, J lost 1 base, and 5 bases stayed unmatched. The germline CDR1 and CDR2 sequences are KGHSH and LQKENI. The CDR3 bases are TGTGCCAGCTCACCGCTAGACAGGGGTTCCTACGAGCAGTACTTC. Residues: CASSPLDRGSYEQYF. Looking up the rest from reference TRBV18 and TRBJ2-7 gives the full variable domain: NAGVMQNPRHLVRRRGQEARLRCSPMKGHSHVYWYRQLPEEGLKFMVYLQKENIIDESGMPKERFSAEFPKEGPSILRIQQVVRGDSAAYFCASSPLDRGSYEQYFGPGTRLTVT.

The chain uses TRBV10-3 and TRBJ2-5, with 10 bases matching TRBD1. CDR1 and CDR2 from the germline V gene are ENHRY and SYGVKD. This CDR3 is built from 14 residues. V was clipped by 7 bases and J by 5 bases; unmatched bases: 7. DNA for the CDR3: TGTGCCATCAAAGGGACAGGGGCGGGGGAGACCCAGTACTTC. Protein product: CAIKGTGAGETQYF.

This chain uses TRBV5-6 with TRBJ2-7; D gene uncertain. The germline V gene encodes CDR1 SGHDT and CDR2 YYEEEE. Trimming shortened V by 4 bases and J by 0 bases, and 8 bases separated the two germline ends. This CDR3 contains 13 residues. This CDR3 reads CASSRPGSYEQYF. The CDR3 nucleotides read TGTGCCAGCAGCCGACCTGGCTCCTACGAGCAGTACTTC. The entire variable domain, with the rest obtained from reference TRBV5-6 and TRBJ2-7, is as follows: DAGVTQSPTHLIKTRGQQVTLRCSPKSGHDTVSWYQQALGQGPQFIFQYYEEEERQRGNFPDRFSGHQFPNYSSELNVNALLLGDSALYLCASSRPGSYEQYFGPGTRLTVT.

This clone was seen only a few times. The chain links TRBV6-5 to TRBJ1-5; D is ambiguous. Per germline, CDR1 MNHEY and CDR2 SVGAGI. V was shortened by 11 bases and J by 0 bases, with 8 bases between the two germline ends. CDR3 length equals 12 residues. The chain's CDR3 is CAGRTSNQPQHF. In DNA, the CDR3 is TGTGCCGGCCGGACTAGCAATCAGCCCCAGCATTTT.

This clone was observed once. This CDR3 reads CASSGQGHGELFF. DNA of the CDR3: TGTGCCAGCAGTGGCCAGGGACACGGGGAGCTGTTTTTT. V gene TRBV2 combines with J gene TRBJ2-2, with D perhaps matching TRBD1 (6 bases). The germline gives CDR1 SNHLY, CDR2 FYNNEI. The length of the CDR3 is 13 residues. The V end lost 4 bases, the J end lost 7 bases, and 10 bases lay between the germline ends.

This chain links TRBV24-1 with TRBJ2-1; 9 nucleotides agree with TRBD2. With V trimmed by 4 bases and J by 7 bases, 10 bases remained unmatched. This CDR3 comprises 16 residues. Germline loops: CDR1 KGHDR, CDR2 SFDVKD. CDR3 protein: CATSDPRSSGTNEQFF. The CDR3, as DNA: TGTGCCACCAGTGACCCTAGGTCTAGCGGGACTAATGAGCAGTTCTTC.

The table lists this clone with a few counts. The chain has TRBV25-1 and TRBJ2-5; D uncertain. This CDR3 has 11 residues. Trimming took 0 bases from V and 5 from J, leaving 1 base between them. Germline assignment: CDR1 MGHDK and CDR2 SYGVNS. Here the CDR3 DNA reads TGTGCCAGCAGTGAATATGAGACCCAGTACTTC. Its protein product is CASSEYETQYF.

This chain links TRBV11-2 with TRBJ2-7; D is ambiguous. V lost 5 bases to trimming and J lost 3 bases, with 14 bases between them. The germline V gene encodes CDR1 SGHAT and CDR2 FQNNGV. CDR3 size: 14 residues. The CDR3 coding sequence is TGTGCCAGCAGCCCCGAAGGCTTCAGCTACGAGCAGTACTTC. This codes for CASSPEGFSYEQYF.

A few counts support this clone. The gene calls are TRBV27 and TRBJ2-3; 10 positions agree with TRBD2. The germline CDR1 and CDR2 sequences are MNHEY and SMNVEV (reference sequence). V dropped 4 bases and J dropped 0; count of bases not matched to a gene: 7. The CDR3 loop spans 17 amino acids. The CDR3 coding sequence is TGTGCCAGCAGTTCCCTAGGACTAGCGGAAAGCACAGATACGCAGTATTTT. This encodes CASSSLGLAESTDTQYF.

The table lists this clone with a count of one. The chain has TRBV18 and TRBJ1-1; a weak D match, TRBD1 (5 bases). Germline CDR1 KGHSH, CDR2 LQKENI. V dropped 4 bases and J dropped 1 base, with 7 bases sitting between them. The CDR3 sequence is 13 residues long. CDR3 region: CASSQGKNTEAFF. As DNA, the CDR3 is TGTGCCAGCTCACAGGGGAAGAACACTGAAGCTTTCTTT.

This chain links TRBV7-9 with TRBJ2-7; D unclear. Germline V gene sequence: CDR1 SEHNR, CDR2 FQNEAQ (reference sequence). This CDR3 region has 14 residues. Between the trimmed V and J ends, which lost 6 bases and 7 bases, there was a span of 19 bases. This chain's CDR3 is CASSSFSSTGEQYF. For the CDR3, the DNA is TGTGCCAGCAGTTCTTTTTCCAGTACTGGGGAGCAGTACTTC. The complete variable domain, with remaining parts taken from reference TRBV7-9 and TRBJ2-7, reads DTGVSQNPRHKITKRGQNVTFRCDPISEHNRLYWYRQTLGQGPEFLTYFQNEAQLEKSRLLSDRFSAERPKGSFSTLEIQRTEQGDSAMYLCASSSFSSTGEQYFGPGTRLTVT.

The chain couples TRBV7-2 to TRBJ2-3; D remains unclear. Germline V gene data show CDR1 as SGHTA and CDR2 as FQGNSA. Trimming stripped 3 bases from V and 0 bases from J, with 10 bases between. CDR3 size: 15 residues. The CDR3 is CASSFLDFSTDTQYF. CDR3 nucleotides: TGTGCCAGCAGCTTCCTAGACTTTAGCACAGATACGCAGTATTTT.

This chain joins TRBV7-9 and TRBJ2-5; 12 bases are a match to TRBD2. V lost 3 bases, J lost 4 bases, and 0 bases stayed unmatched. CDR3 length: 14 residues. Germline assignment: CDR1 SEHNR and CDR2 FQNEAQ (reference sequence). In DNA form, the CDR3 reads TGTGCCAGCAGCTTGACTAGCGGGGGAGAGACCCAGTACTTC. It specifies CASSLTSGGETQYF.

The chain has TRBV7-2 and TRBJ2-2; D uncertain. Per the germline V gene, CDR1 is SGHTA and CDR2 is FQGNSA. The CDR3 runs 12 residues. The germline V and J ends were trimmed by 6 bases and 2 bases, with 4 bases remaining between them. CDR3 coding DNA: TGTGCCAGCAGACACAACACCGGGGAGCTGTTTTTT. Translated: CASRHNTGELFF.

The genes are TRBV5-6 and TRBJ2-1; TRBD1 matches 10 bases. CDR3 size: 15 residues. Germline V gene lookup returns CDR1 SGHDT and CDR2 YYEEEE. The ends lost 4 bases at V and 8 bases at J; junction bases unmatched: 9. CDR3 region: CASSQTGGMTDEQFF. The CDR3, as DNA: TGTGCCAGCAGCCAGACAGGGGGCATGACCGATGAGCAGTTCTTC. Complete variable domain (other parts from reference TRBV5-6 and TRBJ2-1): DAGVTQSPTHLIKTRGQQVTLRCSPKSGHDTVSWYQQALGQGPQFIFQYYEEEERQRGNFPDRFSGHQFPNYSSELNVNALLLGDSALYLCASSQTGGMTDEQFFGPGTRLTVL.

The J gene is TRBJ1-2, the V gene TRBV7-9; 7 bases align to TRBD1. CDR1 and CDR2 from the germline V gene are SEHNR and FQNEAQ (reference sequence). The CDR3 is made up of 15 amino acids. V gave up 7 bases and J gave up 1 base; unmatched junction bases: 9. The CDR3 protein is CASIDHRDSNYGYTF. As DNA, the CDR3 is TGTGCCAGCATTGACCACCGGGACAGTAACTATGGCTACACCTTC.

J is TRBJ2-2 and V is TRBV3-1 (or the pseudogene TRBV3-2); 10 positions match TRBD2. The V segment lost 8 bases and the J segment 4 bases; nucleotides outside the gene matches: 1. CDR3 size: 13 residues. CDR1 is LGHDT and CDR2 is YNNKEL in the germline V gene (reference sequence). The CDR3 DNA reads TGTGCCAGCCTAGCGGGGGTCACCGGGGAGCTGTTTTTT. Its translation: CASLAGVTGELFF.

In its sample, this clone was seen a few times. This chain uses TRBV6-5 with TRBJ2-3; 8 nucleotides agree with TRBD1. V dropped 8 bases and J dropped 7; count of bases not matched to a gene: 2. This CDR3 spans 11 amino acids. In germline, CDR1 is MNHEY, CDR2 SVGAGI. This CDR3 reads CASRQGNTQYF. The CDR3 DNA is TGTGCCAGCCGACAGGGGAATACGCAGTATTTT.

J is TRBJ2-4 and V is TRBV5-4, with D uncertain. The germline V gene encodes CDR1 SGHNT and CDR2 YYREEE (reference sequence). The CDR3 totals 16 residues. Trimming cost V 4 bases and J 0 bases, with 14 bases left between them. CDR3 sequence reads: CASSLQLTRAKNIQYF. CDR3 nucleotides: TGTGCCAGCAGCCTACAACTCACCAGAGCCAAAAACATTCAGTACTTC.

The chain combines TRBV25-1 with TRBJ2-1; 7 bases match TRBD2. Trimming removed 6 bases from V and 5 bases from J; junction bases left unmatched: 10. The CDR3 is made up of 15 amino acids. CDR1 MGHDK and CDR2 SYGVNS come from the germline V gene. CDR3 in DNA: TGTGCCAGCAGAATTCCGGGAGGTCTCGACAATGAGCAGTTCTTC. Its translation is CASRIPGGLDNEQFF.

The V call is TRBV19, the J call TRBJ1-2, with D uncertain. CDR1 and CDR2 from the germline V gene are LNHDA and SQIVND (reference sequence). V lost 4 bases and J lost 0, with 9 bases in between. This CDR3 has 14 residues. The CDR3 protein is CASSNRPPNYGYTF. The CDR3, as DNA: TGTGCCAGTAGTAACAGACCTCCTAACTATGGCTACACCTTC.

The chain employs TRBV2 and TRBJ2-3; tentative D call: TRBD1 (5 bases). CDR3 length equals 15 residues. The germline V and J ends were trimmed by 6 bases and 2 bases, with 15 bases remaining between them. Germline V CDR1 and CDR2: SNHLY, FYNNEI. CDR3: CASSLQALNTDTQYF. The CDR3 DNA is TGTGCCAGCAGCTTACAGGCATTGAACACAGATACGCAGTATTTT.

The gene calls are TRBV6-5 and TRBJ1-4; 7 bases map to TRBD1. Trimming at V came to 4 bases and at J to 4 bases, leaving 6 bases not matched to a gene. The CDR3 totals 15 residues. From germline, CDR1 is MNHEY and CDR2 SVGAGI. The DNA of the CDR3 is TGTGCCAGCAGTTCCAGACAGGGCGGTAATGAAAAACTGTTTTTT. It encodes CASSSRQGGNEKLFF.

This clone has a handful of counts. The chain uses TRBV30 and TRBJ2-7, with 7 nucleotides matching TRBD2. The CDR3 loop spans 13 amino acids. The germline V gene has CDR1 GTSNPN and CDR2 SVGIG (reference sequence). After removal of 0 bases from V and 7 bases from J, the junction contained 6 bases not matched to a gene. This CDR3 reads CAWSVTASGEQYF. CDR3 DNA sequence: TGTGCCTGGAGTGTGACCGCTAGCGGTGAGCAGTACTTC. The full variable domain, with the rest looked up from reference TRBV30 and TRBJ2-7, is SQTIHQWPATLVQPVGSPLSLECTVEGTSNPNLYWYRQAAGRGLQLLFYSVGIGQISSEVPQNLSASRPQDRQFILSSKKLLLSDSGFYLCAWSVTASGEQYFGPGTRLTVT.

The chain recombines TRBV2 with TRBJ1-1; D unclear. CDR1 and CDR2 from the germline V gene are SNHLY and FYNNEI. Trimming left V 5 bases short and J 6 bases short, with 13 bases between. The CDR3 runs 13 residues. The CDR3 loop reads CASSTKKLSEAFF. The CDR3 DNA is TGTGCCAGCAGTACAAAAAAACTGTCTGAAGCTTTCTTT.

The chain uses TRBV9 and TRBJ1-6; 8 bases align to TRBD1. The CDR3 runs 13 residues. CDR1 is SGDLS, CDR2 YYNGEE, per germline. With V trimmed by 3 bases and J by 8 bases, 1 base remained unmatched. The CDR3 region is CASSDRGDSPLHF. CDR3 nucleotides: TGTGCCAGCAGCGACAGGGGGGATTCACCCCTCCACTTT.

The CDR3 protein is CASTPKTSGLAKNIQYF. The CDR3 DNA follows: TGTGCCAGCACCCCAAAGACTAGCGGTCTAGCCAAAAACATTCAGTACTTC. The chain employs TRBV21-1 and TRBJ2-4; the table's D call TRBD2 went unverified against the DNA. TRBV21-1 is flagged as a pseudogene. CDR3 size: 17 residues.

This clone was seen just once. The V call is TRBV6-1, the J call TRBJ1-4; weak D call: TRBD1 (5 bases). The CDR3 loop spans 16 amino acids. Trimming took off 0 bases at V and 10 bases at J, with 18 bases between the two ends. CDR1 MNHNS and CDR2 SASEGT come from the germline V gene. The CDR3 loop is CASSEALRFRERKLFF. In DNA, the CDR3 is TGTGCCAGCAGTGAAGCGCTTCGATTCAGGGAACGAAAACTGTTTTTT.

The CDR3 DNA is TGCAGTGCTAGTACAGCGGGAGATAGGGACACTGAAGCTTTCTTT. Its protein is CSASTAGDRDTEAFF. J is TRBJ1-1 and V is TRBV20-1; D is ambiguous. CDR1 DFQATT and CDR2 SNEGSKA come from the germline V gene (reference sequence). The CDR3 totals 15 residues. Trimming pared 3 bases from V and 3 bases from J, leaving 17 bases between.